Below are 16 T cell receptor beta chains sequenced from a single sample in a study of cytomegalovirus exposure and HLA in healthy donors. The PCR was carried out with 60 Vbeta primers and 13 Jbeta primers. Generated by immunoSEQ multiplex PCR, the TCRdb table keeps only in-frame clones and is missing some. The sample lists approximately 130,000 clones, 82% occurring once. Sequences were obtained from PBMCs. These receptors were collected from a woman aged 45-59 years in good health and CMV-seropositive.

The rearrangement links TRBV30 to TRBJ1-2; D is ambiguous. The ends were cut back, 4 bases at V and 0 bases at J, with 18 bases in the middle. Germline CDR1 is GTSNPN and CDR2 is SVGIG (reference sequence). This CDR3 comprises 16 residues. This CDR3 reads CAWTGLRGETNYGYTF. Written as DNA, the CDR3 is TGTGCCTGGACCGGTCTTCGCGGGGAGACTAACTATGGCTACACCTTC.

J is TRBJ2-2 and V is TRBV7-2, with 10 positions matching TRBD1. With V trimmed by 6 bases and J by 4 bases, 5 bases remained unmatched. CDR3 length: 15 amino acids. Germline V CDR1 and CDR2: SGHTA, FQGNSA. In nucleotides, the CDR3 is TGTGCCAGCAGGATGACAGGGGGCGTCACCGGGGAGCTGTTTTTT. Translation gives CASRMTGGVTGELFF.

A few counts support this clone. This chain links TRBV7-9 with TRBJ2-5; 11 bases agree with TRBD1. Germline V gene data show CDR1 as SEHNR and CDR2 as FQNEAQ (reference sequence). V gave up 5 bases and J gave up 3 bases; unmatched junction bases: 2. This CDR3 has 14 amino acids. In nucleotides, the CDR3 is TGTGCCAGCAGCCTGGGACAGGGGGAAGAGACCCAGTACTTC. Amino acids: CASSLGQGEETQYF. Full variable domain (rest looked up from reference TRBV7-9 and TRBJ2-5): DTGVSQNPRHKITKRGQNVTFRCDPISEHNRLYWYRQTLGQGPEFLTYFQNEAQLEKSRLLSDRFSAERPKGSFSTLEIQRTEQGDSAMYLCASSLGQGEETQYFGPGTRLLVL.

The rearrangement uses TRBV6-1 and TRBJ1-1; no firm D call. The ends were cut back, 4 bases at V and 1 base at J, with 7 bases in the middle. Germline V gene lookup returns CDR1 MNHNS and CDR2 SASEGT. The CDR3 contains 13 residues. CDR3 in DNA: TGTGCCAGCAGTGGGCGGAGGAACACTGAAGCTTTCTTT. It yields the protein CASSGRRNTEAFF.

The rearrangement links TRBV27 to TRBJ1-5; a weak D match, TRBD1 (6 bases). The CDR3 length is 16 residues. The germline V gene encodes CDR1 MNHEY and CDR2 SMNVEV (reference sequence). V was cut by 6 bases and J by 0 bases, with 15 bases left in between. This chain's CDR3 is CASRDRSGYSNQPQHF. CDR3 nucleotides: TGTGCCAGCAGGGACAGAAGTGGATATAGCAATCAGCCCCAGCATTTT.

This clone was detected only once. The V and J genes are TRBV5-1 and TRBJ2-7, with 10 bases that match TRBD1. Germline lookup yields CDR1 SGHRS and CDR2 YFSETQ. Germline trimming cut 0 bases from V and 4 bases from J; bases unmatched to any gene: 10. CDR3 length: 17 residues. The CDR3 nucleotides read TGCGCCAGCAGCTTGGGGACCCCGGGACAGGGGAGATACGAGCAGTACTTC. This sequence encodes CASSLGTPGQGRYEQYF.

The chain couples TRBV2 to TRBJ2-2, with D unresolved. The CDR3 spans 14 residues. V was shortened by 5 bases and J by 1 base, with 8 bases between the two germline ends. From germline, CDR1 is SNHLY and CDR2 FYNNEI. The CDR3 spells CASSSIRNTGELFF. The CDR3 DNA reads as TGTGCCAGCAGTAGTATCAGGAACACCGGGGAGCTGTTTTTT.

The V and J genes are TRBV6-5 and TRBJ2-7; possibly TRBD2 for D (5 bases). Trimming took 2 bases from V and 5 from J, leaving 19 bases between them. The germline CDR1 and CDR2 sequences are MNHEY and SVGAGI. The CDR3 runs 16 residues. CDR3 residues: CASSYRGGLTHDEQYF. In DNA, the CDR3 is TGTGCCAGCAGTTACCGGGGTGGTCTCACGCACGACGAGCAGTACTTC.

The chain couples TRBV9 to TRBJ2-3, with D perhaps TRBD2 (5 bases). The CDR3 has 16 amino acids. CDR1 and CDR2 from the germline V gene are SGDLS and YYNGEE. Trimming cost V 4 bases and J 6 bases, with 21 bases left between them. The DNA for the CDR3 is TGTGCCAGCAGCTCCTCTATAGTAGCCCGCGGGGATACGCAGTATTTT. Its protein is CASSSSIVARGDTQYF.

The chain couples TRBV5-1 to TRBJ2-7; 7 nucleotides align to TRBD1. The V gene end was trimmed by 3 bases and the J gene end by 7 bases; junction bases not matched to a gene: 16. The CDR3 consists of 16 residues. In germline, CDR1 is SGHRS, CDR2 YFSETQ. This CDR3 is CASSWGQGGTWGEQYF. The CDR3 DNA follows: TGCGCCAGCAGCTGGGGACAAGGGGGCACTTGGGGTGAGCAGTACTTC.

The V and J genes are TRBV19 and TRBJ2-3; maybe TRBD2 (6 bases). The CDR3 is 15 residues long. Germline V CDR1 and CDR2: LNHDA, SQIVND (reference sequence). The V and J ends lost 5 bases and 2 bases respectively, with 14 bases between them. The CDR3 spells CASSALARPTDTQYF. CDR3 DNA: TGTGCCAGTAGTGCCCTAGCGCGGCCCACAGATACGCAGTATTTT.

The chain joins TRBV5-4 to TRBJ2-5, with a tentative D call TRBD2 (6 bases). The length of the CDR3 is 14 residues. V lost 4 bases and J lost 2, with 12 bases in between. Germline CDR1 and CDR2: SGHNT and YYREEE (reference sequence). In DNA form, the CDR3 reads TGTGCCAGCAGCGCTTCTAGCGTACAAGAGACCCAGTACTTC. Translation: CASSASSVQETQYF.

This chain uses TRBV27 with TRBJ2-7; D perhaps matches TRBD1 (6 bases). The CDR3 totals 13 residues. Germline lookup yields CDR1 MNHEY and CDR2 SMNVEV (reference sequence). With 8 bases removed from V and 3 bases from J, the gap between germline ends came to 14 bases. The CDR3 protein is CASSTGPLYEQYF. CDR3 in DNA: TGTGCCAGCTCGACAGGTCCCCTCTACGAGCAGTACTTC.

CDR3 sequence reads: CASSPGLTNGPNEKLFF. The DNA of the CDR3 is TGTGCCAGCAGCCCCGGACTGACTAACGGACCTAATGAAAAACTGTTTTTT. V usage is TRBV7-9 and J usage is TRBJ1-4; D remains unclear. Germline V CDR1 and CDR2: SEHNR, FQNEAQ (reference sequence). The CDR3 has 17 amino acids. Trimming pared 5 bases from V and 3 bases from J, leaving 19 bases between.

The J gene is TRBJ2-7, the V gene TRBV11-1, with 13 bases lining up with TRBD2. There are 17 residues in the CDR3. Germline CDR1 SGHAT, CDR2 FQDESV (reference sequence). V lost 5 bases and J lost 0; bases outside the gene matches: 7. CDR3 nucleotide sequence: TGTGCCAGCAGCCCCGGACTAGCGGGAGTGAACTCCTACGAGCAGTACTTC. Protein: CASSPGLAGVNSYEQYF.

The rearrangement links TRBV4-2 to TRBJ1-2; D gene unclear. The CDR3 is made up of 16 amino acids. The germline V gene has CDR1 LGHNA and CDR2 YNFKEQ. V lost 4 bases and J 2 bases, leaving 17 bases between the germline ends. DNA of the CDR3: TGTGCCAGCAGCCCCCTTCTCGCGGCCATAAACTATGGCTACACCTTC. It codes for CASSPLLAAINYGYTF.